The clone carrying this T cell receptor (beta chain) came up a few times. Method: immunoSEQ multiplex PCR; TCRdb's copy keeps in-frame clones and lacks some. There are roughly 180,000 clones in the sample; approximately 91% occur only once, and over 1.5% lies in the top ten. The data stem from a study of T cell responses to AZD1222 COVID-19 vaccine. The CDR3 contains 15 residues. Trimming removed 5 bases from V and 5 bases from J; junction bases left unmatched: 11. The V gene's germline CDR1 is SGHVS and CDR2 FNYEAQ. Sequencing was performed on peripheral blood, taken on day 0 of AZD1222 vaccination. The chain carries TRBV7-6 and TRBJ2-7; 8 bases line up with TRBD1. This receptor was taken from an adult in good health. The DNA of the CDR3 is TGTGCCAGCAGCCCGGGACAGGCGCTAGGGGACGAGCAGTACTTC. Amino acid sequence: CASSPGQALGDEQYF.